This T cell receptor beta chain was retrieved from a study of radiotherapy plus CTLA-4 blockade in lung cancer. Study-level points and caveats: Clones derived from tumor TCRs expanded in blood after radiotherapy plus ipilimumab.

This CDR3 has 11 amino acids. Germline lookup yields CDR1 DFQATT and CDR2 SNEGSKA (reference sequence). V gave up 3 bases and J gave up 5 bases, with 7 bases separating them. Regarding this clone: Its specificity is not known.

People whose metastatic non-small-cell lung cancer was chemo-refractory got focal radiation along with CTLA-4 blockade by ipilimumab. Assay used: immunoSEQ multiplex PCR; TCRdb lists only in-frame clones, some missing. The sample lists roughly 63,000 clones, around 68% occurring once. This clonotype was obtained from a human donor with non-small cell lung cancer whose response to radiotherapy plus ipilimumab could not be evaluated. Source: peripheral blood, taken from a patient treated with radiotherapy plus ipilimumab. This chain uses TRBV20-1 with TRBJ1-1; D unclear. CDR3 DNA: TGCAGTGCTAGCAGAGGAACTGAAGCTTTCTTT. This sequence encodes CSASRGTEAFF.